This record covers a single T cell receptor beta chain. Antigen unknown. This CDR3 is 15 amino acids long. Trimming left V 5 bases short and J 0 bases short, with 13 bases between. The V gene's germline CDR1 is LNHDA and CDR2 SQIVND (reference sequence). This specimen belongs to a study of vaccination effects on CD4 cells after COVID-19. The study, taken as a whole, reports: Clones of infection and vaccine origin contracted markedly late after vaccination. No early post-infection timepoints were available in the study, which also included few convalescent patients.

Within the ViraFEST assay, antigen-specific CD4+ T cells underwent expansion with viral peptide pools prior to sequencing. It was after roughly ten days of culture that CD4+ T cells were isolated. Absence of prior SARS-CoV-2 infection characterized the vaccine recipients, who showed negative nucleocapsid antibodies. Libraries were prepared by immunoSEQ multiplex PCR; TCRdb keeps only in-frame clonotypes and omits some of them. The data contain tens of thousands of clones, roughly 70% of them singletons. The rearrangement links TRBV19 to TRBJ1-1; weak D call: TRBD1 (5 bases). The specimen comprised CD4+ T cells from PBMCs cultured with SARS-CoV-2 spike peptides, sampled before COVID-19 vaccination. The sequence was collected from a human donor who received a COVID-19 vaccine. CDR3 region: CASSPSGVMNTEAFF. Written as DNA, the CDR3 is TGTGCCAGTAGTCCTTCGGGGGTCATGAACACTGAAGCTTTCTTT.